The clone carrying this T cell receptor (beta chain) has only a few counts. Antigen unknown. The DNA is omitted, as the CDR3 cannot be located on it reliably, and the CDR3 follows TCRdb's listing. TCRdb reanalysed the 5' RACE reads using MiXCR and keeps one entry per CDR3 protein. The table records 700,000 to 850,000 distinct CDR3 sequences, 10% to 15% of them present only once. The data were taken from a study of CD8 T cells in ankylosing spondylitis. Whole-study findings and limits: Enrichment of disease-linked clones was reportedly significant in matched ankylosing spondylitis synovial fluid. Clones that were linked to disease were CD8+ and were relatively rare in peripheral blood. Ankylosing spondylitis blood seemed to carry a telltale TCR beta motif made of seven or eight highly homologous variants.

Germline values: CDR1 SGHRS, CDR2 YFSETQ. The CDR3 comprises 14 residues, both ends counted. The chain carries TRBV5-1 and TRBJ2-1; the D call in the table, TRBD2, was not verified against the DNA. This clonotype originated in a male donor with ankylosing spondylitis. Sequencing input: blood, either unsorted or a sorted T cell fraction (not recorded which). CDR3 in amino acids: CASSLGTSVARGIF.